The clone carrying this T cell receptor beta chain showed up many times. Its specificity is not known. The data were taken from a study of response to subunit inactivated influenza vaccine. General study points: Each seasonal flu vaccination may recruit only limited new T cells, authors suggested.

Germline assignment: CDR1 MGHRA and CDR2 YSYEKL. This CDR3 is built from 13 residues. V was pared by 4 bases and J by 5 bases, with 11 bases between. TCRdb recomputed calls from the RT-PCR reads with MiXCR, one row per CDR3 protein. The data hold approximately 680,000 distinct CDR3 sequences, with 15% to 18% observed a single time. The sample consisted of PBMCs from blood, taken 11 to 12 days after vaccination. This clonotype was obtained from a man aged 45-60 years who received an inactivated influenza vaccine. The chain couples TRBV4-1 to TRBJ1-1, with D unclear. The CDR3 nucleotides read TGCGCCAGCAGCCGGAAAGACCTGACTGAAGCTTTCTTT. Translated, it gives CASSRKDLTEAFF.